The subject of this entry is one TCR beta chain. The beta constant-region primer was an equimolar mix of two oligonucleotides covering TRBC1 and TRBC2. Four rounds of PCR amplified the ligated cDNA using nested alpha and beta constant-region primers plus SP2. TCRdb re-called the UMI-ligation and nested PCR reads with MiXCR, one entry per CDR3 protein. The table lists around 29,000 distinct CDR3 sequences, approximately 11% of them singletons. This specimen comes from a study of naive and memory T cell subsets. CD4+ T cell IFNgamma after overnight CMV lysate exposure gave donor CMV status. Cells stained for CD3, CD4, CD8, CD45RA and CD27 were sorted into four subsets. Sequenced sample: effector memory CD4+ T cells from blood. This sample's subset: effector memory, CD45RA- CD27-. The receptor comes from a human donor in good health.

The DNA for the CDR3 is TGTGCCATTACTAGCGGGGTGAACACCGGGGAGCTGTTTTTT. It specifies CAITSGVNTGELFF. The rearrangement uses TRBV7-2 and TRBJ2-2; 10 bases map to TRBD2. CDR1 and CDR2 from the germline V gene are SGHTA and FQGNSA. The CDR3 loop spans 14 amino acids. V gave up 10 bases and J gave up 1 base; unmatched junction bases: 3.